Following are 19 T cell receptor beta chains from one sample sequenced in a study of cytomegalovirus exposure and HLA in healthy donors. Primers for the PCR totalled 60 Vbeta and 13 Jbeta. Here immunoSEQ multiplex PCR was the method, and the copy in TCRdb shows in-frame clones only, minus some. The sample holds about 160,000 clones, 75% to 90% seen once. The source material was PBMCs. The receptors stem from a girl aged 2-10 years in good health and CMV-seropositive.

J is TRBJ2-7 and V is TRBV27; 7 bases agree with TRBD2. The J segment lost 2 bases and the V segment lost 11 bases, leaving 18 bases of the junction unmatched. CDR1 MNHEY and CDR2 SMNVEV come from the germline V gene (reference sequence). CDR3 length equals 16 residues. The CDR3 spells CAPSPPSGPQPYEQYF. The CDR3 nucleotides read TGTGCCCCCTCCCCTCCTAGCGGTCCTCAGCCCTACGAGCAGTACTTC.

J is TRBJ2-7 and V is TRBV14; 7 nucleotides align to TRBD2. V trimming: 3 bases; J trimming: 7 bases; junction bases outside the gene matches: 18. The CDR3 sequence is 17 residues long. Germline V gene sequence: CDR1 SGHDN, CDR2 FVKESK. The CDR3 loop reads CASSQRISGSYQGEQYF. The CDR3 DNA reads TGTGCCAGCAGCCAGAGGATTAGCGGGTCTTACCAAGGGGAGCAGTACTTC.

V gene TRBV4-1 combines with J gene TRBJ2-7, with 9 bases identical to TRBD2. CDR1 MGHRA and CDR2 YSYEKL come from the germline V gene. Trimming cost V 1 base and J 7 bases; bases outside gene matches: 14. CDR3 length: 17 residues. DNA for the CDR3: TGCGCCAGCAGCCAAGGTAACCCGGGACTAGCAGCGAGGGAGCAGTACTTC. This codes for CASSQGNPGLAAREQYF.

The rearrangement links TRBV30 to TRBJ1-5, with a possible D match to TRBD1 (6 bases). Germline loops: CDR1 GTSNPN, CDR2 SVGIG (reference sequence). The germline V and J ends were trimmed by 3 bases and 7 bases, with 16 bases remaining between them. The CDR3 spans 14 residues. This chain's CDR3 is CAWSQLTGRQPQHF. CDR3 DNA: TGTGCCTGGAGCCAACTCACAGGGCGGCAGCCCCAGCATTTT.

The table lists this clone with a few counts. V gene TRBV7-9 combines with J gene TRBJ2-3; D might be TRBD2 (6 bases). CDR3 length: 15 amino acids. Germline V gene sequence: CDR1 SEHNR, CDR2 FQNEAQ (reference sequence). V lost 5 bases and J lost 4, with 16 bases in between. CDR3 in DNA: TGTGCCAGCAGCCTCCCGGACGGGAGTTCAGATACGCAGTATTTT. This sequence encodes CASSLPDGSSDTQYF.

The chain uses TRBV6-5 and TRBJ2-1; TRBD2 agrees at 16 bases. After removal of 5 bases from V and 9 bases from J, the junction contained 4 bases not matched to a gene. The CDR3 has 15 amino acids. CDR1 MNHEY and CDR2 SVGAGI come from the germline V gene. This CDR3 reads CASSAGLAGGGEQFF. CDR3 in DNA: TGTGCCAGCAGTGCGGGACTAGCGGGAGGGGGTGAGCAGTTCTTC.

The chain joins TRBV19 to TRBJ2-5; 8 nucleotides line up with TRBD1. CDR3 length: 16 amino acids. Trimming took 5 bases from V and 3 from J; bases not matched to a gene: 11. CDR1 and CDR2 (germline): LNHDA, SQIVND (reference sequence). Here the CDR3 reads CASSPLTGTGEETQYF. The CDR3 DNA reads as TGTGCCAGTAGTCCACTGACCGGGACAGGAGAAGAGACCCAGTACTTC.

As DNA, the CDR3 is TGTGCCAGCAGTGCGGCCGCAGGGGGATTCACAGATACGCAGTATTTT. It specifies CASSAAAGGFTDTQYF. The genes are TRBV28 and TRBJ2-3, with 7 bases identical to TRBD1. Losses at the gene ends were 5 bases for V and 2 bases for J; bases not matched to a gene: 10. The CDR3 length is 16 residues. Germline CDR1 and CDR2: MDHEN and SYDVKM.

The CDR3 spells CASSLEGSRNEKLFF. Written as DNA, the CDR3 is TGTGCCAGCAGTTTAGAAGGGAGCCGTAATGAAAAACTGTTTTTT. V and J are TRBV28 and TRBJ1-4, with D unresolved. Germline V gene lookup returns CDR1 MDHEN and CDR2 SYDVKM. V was pared by 2 bases and J by 4 bases, with 11 bases between. The CDR3 sequence is 15 residues long. Filled out from reference TRBV28 and TRBJ1-4, the complete variable domain reads DVKVTQSSRYLVKRTGEKVFLECVQDMDHENMFWYRQDPGLGLRLIYFSYDVKMKEKGDIPEGYSVSREKKERFSLILESASTNQTSMYLCASSLEGSRNEKLFFGSGTQLSVL.

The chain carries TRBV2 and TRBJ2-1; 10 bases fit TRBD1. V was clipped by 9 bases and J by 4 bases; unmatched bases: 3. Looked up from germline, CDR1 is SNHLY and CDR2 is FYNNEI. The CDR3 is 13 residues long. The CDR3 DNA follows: TGTGCCAGGGACAGGGGGTGGTACAATGAGCAGTTCTTC. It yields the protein CARDRGWYNEQFF.

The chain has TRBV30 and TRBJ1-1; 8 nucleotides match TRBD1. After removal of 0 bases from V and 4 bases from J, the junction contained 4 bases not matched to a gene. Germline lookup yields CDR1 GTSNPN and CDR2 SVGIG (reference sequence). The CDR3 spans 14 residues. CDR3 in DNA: TGTGCCTGGAGTGTAGGGACAGGAGGCACTGAAGCTTTCTTT. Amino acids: CAWSVGTGGTEAFF.

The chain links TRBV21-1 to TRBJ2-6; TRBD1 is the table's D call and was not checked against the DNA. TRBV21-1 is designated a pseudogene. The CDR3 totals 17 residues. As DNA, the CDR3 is TGTGCCAGCAGCAGCAGAGAACAGGTCTCTGGGGCCAACGTCCTGACTTTC. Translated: CASSSREQVSGANVLTF.

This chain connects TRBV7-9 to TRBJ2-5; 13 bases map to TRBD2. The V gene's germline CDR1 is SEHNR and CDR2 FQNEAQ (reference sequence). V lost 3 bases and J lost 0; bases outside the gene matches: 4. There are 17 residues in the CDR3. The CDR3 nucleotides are TGTGCCAGCAGCTTGTGGGGACTAGCGGGGTACCAAGAGACCCAGTACTTC. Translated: CASSLWGLAGYQETQYF.

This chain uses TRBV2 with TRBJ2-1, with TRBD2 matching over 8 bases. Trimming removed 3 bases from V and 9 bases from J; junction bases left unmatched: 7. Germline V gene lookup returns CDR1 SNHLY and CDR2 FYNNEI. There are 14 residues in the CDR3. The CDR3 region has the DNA TGTGCCAGCAGTGACCCGGGAGGGCCGGGTGAGCAGTTCTTC. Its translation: CASSDPGGPGEQFF.

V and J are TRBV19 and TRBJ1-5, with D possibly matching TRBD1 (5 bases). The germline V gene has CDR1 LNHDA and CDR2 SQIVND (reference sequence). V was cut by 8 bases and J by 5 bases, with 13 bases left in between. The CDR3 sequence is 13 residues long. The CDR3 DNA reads TGTGCCAGTGTATCCAGGGAGGATCAGCCCCAGCATTTT. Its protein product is CASVSREDQPQHF.

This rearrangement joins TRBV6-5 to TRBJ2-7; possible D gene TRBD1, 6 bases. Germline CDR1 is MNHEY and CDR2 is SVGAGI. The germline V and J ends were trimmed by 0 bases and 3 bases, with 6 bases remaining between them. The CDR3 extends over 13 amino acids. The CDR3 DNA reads TGTGCCAGCAGTTACTCGACAGGCTACGAGCAGTACTTC. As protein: CASSYSTGYEQYF.

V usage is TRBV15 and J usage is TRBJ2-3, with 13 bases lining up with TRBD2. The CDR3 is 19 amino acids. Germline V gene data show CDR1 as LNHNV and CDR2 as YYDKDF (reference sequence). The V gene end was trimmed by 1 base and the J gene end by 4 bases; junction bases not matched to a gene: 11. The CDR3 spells CATSRAGLAGVIGADTQYF. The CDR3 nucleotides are TGTGCCACCAGCAGAGCCGGACTAGCGGGAGTAATCGGGGCAGATACGCAGTATTTT.

CDR3 region: CSVEDPGFGTGELFF. In nucleotides, the CDR3 is TGCAGCGTTGAAGATCCAGGGTTCGGCACCGGGGAGCTGTTTTTT. The chain joins TRBV29-1 to TRBJ2-2; tentative D call: TRBD1 (5 bases). Germline CDR1 SQVTM, CDR2 ANQGSEA. V lost 0 bases and J lost 4, with 12 bases in between. CDR3 length: 15 residues.

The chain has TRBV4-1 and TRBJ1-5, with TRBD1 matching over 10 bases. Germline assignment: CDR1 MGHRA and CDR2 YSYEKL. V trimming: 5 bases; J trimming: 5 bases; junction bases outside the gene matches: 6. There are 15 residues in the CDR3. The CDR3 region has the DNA TGCGCCAGCAGCGCCCGGGACAGGGGCGATCAGCCCCAGCATTTT. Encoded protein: CASSARDRGDQPQHF.